This T cell receptor beta chain was sequenced for a study of beta chain features in type 1 diabetes. The entirety of the isolated RNA underwent reverse transcription, so expressed TCRB transcripts were sequenced. Method: immunoSEQ multiplex PCR; TCRdb's copy keeps in-frame clones and lacks some. The data contain 330,000 or so clones, about 15% of them singletons. This clone was picked up a small number of times. V was shortened by 3 bases and J by 5 bases, with 10 bases between the two germline ends. Germline V gene data show CDR1 as SGHNT and CDR2 as YENEEA. CDR3 length: 13 amino acids. Input material: central memory CD4+ T cells from blood. This clonotype originated in a man aged 25 to 45 in good health. The chain uses TRBV11-3 and TRBJ2-5; D gene ambiguous. Here the CDR3 reads CASSFPGWETQYF. The CDR3, as DNA: TGTGCCAGCAGCTTCCCCGGGTGGGAGACCCAGTACTTC.